The rows below give T cell receptor beta chains drawn from one sample of a study of blood T cells in healthy people across ages. Via MiXCR, TCRdb re-called the 5' RACE reads, giving one row per CDR3 protein. Of about 570,000 distinct CDR3 sequences listed, 25% to 35% are singletons. These records were also assigned to another study, of T cells of mothers and their children.

Input material: blood. The receptor source for this set is a boy younger than 10 in good health. CDR3s include the opening cysteine and the closing phenylalanine or tryptophan. The D gene is left open where the match is weak. Rows give clone size only sometimes, using once, few, many, or a class for an expanded clone.

v_call: TRBV29-1
j_call: TRBJ2-5
d_call: NA
clone_size: few
cdr3_nt: TGCAGCGTTGGGGTCGGGGAAGAGCAGTACTTC
cdr3_aa: CSVGVGEEQYF

v_call: TRBV7-8
j_call: TRBJ1-6
d_call: NA
clone_size: NA
cdr3_nt: TGTGCCAGCAGCTCTTTCCCCGAGTCCTATAATTCACCCCTCCACTTT
cdr3_aa: CASSSFPESYNSPLHF

v_call: TRBV20-1
j_call: TRBJ2-7
d_call: NA
clone_size: NA
cdr3_nt: TGCAGTGCTAGAGATCCTAGCGAGAGCTCCTACGAGCAGTACTTC
cdr3_aa: CSARDPSESSYEQYF

v_call: TRBV6-2/TRBV6-3
j_call: TRBJ2-5
d_call: NA
clone_size: NA
cdr3_nt: TGTGCCAGCGGGTCGATTAGGGGGGGACAAGAGACCCAGTACTTC
cdr3_aa: CASGSIRGGQETQYF

v_call: TRBV10-3
j_call: TRBJ1-1
d_call: TRBD1
clone_size: few
cdr3_nt: TGTGCCACGCTACAGGGGGGGAACACTGAAGCTTTCTTT
cdr3_aa: CATLQGGNTEAFF

v_call: TRBV15
j_call: TRBJ1-5
d_call: TRBD1
clone_size: NA
cdr3_nt: TGTGCCACCAGCAGAGCGGGACAGGCCCGGGGGCCCCAGCATTTT
cdr3_aa: CATSRAGQARGPQHF

v_call: TRBV30
j_call: TRBJ2-7
d_call: TRBD2
clone_size: few
cdr3_nt: TGTGCCTCGGGACTAGCGGGGCGGACTAAGACTTACGAGCAGTACTTC
cdr3_aa: CASGLAGRTKTYEQYF

v_call: TRBV10-3
j_call: TRBJ2-1
d_call: NA
clone_size: few
cdr3_nt: TGTGCCATCACTACTGACGGCAATGAGCAGTTCTTC
cdr3_aa: CAITTDGNEQFF

v_call: TRBV11-2
j_call: TRBJ2-7
d_call: TRBD1
clone_size: few
cdr3_nt: TGTGCCAGCAGCTCTGAGACAGGGACCTACGAGCAGTACTTC
cdr3_aa: CASSSETGTYEQYF

v_call: TRBV5-5
j_call: TRBJ2-2
d_call: TRBD2
clone_size: NA
cdr3_nt: TGTGCCAGCAGCATAACCCTAGCGGGAGCCGGGGAGCTGTTTTTT
cdr3_aa: CASSITLAGAGELFF

v_call: TRBV27
j_call: TRBJ1-1
d_call: NA
clone_size: NA
cdr3_nt: TGTGCCAGCCCCCGGCAGGGCGGGAACACTGAAGCTTTCTTT
cdr3_aa: CASPRQGGNTEAFF

v_call: TRBV21-1
j_call: TRBJ2-7
d_call: NA
clone_size: NA
cdr3_nt: TGTGCCAGCAGCAAACAGTCCTACGAGCAGTACTTC
cdr3_aa: CASSKQSYEQYF

v_call: TRBV20-1
j_call: TRBJ2-5
d_call: TRBD1
clone_size: NA
cdr3_nt: TGCAGTGTGGCGGACAGGGGGCTTGAGACCCAGTACTTC
cdr3_aa: CSVADRGLETQYF

v_call: TRBV20-1
j_call: TRBJ1-2
d_call: TRBD1
clone_size: few
cdr3_nt: TGCAGTGCTAGGTCGGACAGGTCCTACTATGGCTACACCTTC
cdr3_aa: CSARSDRSYYGYTF

v_call: TRBV30
j_call: TRBJ2-5
d_call: NA
clone_size: NA
cdr3_nt: TGTGCCAGCAACCGGCCAGGGGATTTCGGGACCCAGTACTTC
cdr3_aa: CASNRPGDFGTQYF

v_call: TRBV12-3/TRBV12-4
j_call: TRBJ2-7
d_call: TRBD1
clone_size: few
cdr3_nt: TGTGCCAGCAGTCCCAGTCCGGGACAGGCTTTCTACGAGCAGTACTTC
cdr3_aa: CASSPSPGQAFYEQYF